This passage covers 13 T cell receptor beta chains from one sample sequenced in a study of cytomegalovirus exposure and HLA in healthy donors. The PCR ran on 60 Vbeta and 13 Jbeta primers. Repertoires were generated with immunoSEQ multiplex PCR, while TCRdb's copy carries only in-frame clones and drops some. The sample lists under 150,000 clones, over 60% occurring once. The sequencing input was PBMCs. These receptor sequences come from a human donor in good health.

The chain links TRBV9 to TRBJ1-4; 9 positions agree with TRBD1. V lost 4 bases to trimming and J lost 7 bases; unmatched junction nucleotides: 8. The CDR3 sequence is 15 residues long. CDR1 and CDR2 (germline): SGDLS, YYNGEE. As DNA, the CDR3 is TGTGCCAGCAGCTTACGACAGGGGGTTAGTGAAAAACTGTTTTTT. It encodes CASSLRQGVSEKLFF.

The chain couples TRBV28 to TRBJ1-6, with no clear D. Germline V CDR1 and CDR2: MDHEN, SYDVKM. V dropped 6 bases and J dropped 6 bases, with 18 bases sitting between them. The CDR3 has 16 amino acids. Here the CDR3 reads CASRLHRQRSNSPLHF. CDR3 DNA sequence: TGTGCCAGCAGATTACACCGGCAAAGGAGTAATTCACCCCTCCACTTT. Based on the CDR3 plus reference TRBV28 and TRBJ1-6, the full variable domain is DVKVTQSSRYLVKRTGEKVFLECVQDMDHENMFWYRQDPGLGLRLIYFSYDVKMKEKGDIPEGYSVSREKKERFSLILESASTNQTSMYLCASRLHRQRSNSPLHFGNGTRLTVT.

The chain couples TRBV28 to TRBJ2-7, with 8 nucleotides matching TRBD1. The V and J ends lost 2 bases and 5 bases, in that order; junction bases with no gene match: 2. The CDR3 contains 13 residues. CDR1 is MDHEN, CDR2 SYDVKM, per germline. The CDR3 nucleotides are TGTGCCAGCAGTTTACAGGGGGCGAACGAGCAGTACTTC. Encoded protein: CASSLQGANEQYF.

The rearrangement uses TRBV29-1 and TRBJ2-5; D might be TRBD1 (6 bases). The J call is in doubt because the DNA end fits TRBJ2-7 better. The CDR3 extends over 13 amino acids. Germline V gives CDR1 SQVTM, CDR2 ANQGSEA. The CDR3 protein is CSVDRSPGDEQYF. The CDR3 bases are TGCAGCGTAGACAGGTCCCCTGGGGACGAGCAGTACTTC.

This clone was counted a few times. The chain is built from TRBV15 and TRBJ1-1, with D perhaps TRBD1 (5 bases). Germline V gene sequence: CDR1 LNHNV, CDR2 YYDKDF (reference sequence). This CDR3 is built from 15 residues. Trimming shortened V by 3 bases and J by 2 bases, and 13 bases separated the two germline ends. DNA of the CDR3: TGTGCCACCAGCAGTGACCTACAGGTTAACACTGAAGCTTTCTTT. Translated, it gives CATSSDLQVNTEAFF.

CDR3 DNA sequence: TGTGCCAGCAGTTTTTCCAGGGGAGGGTACGAGCAGTACTTC. Translation: CASSFSRGGYEQYF. This chain links TRBV27 with TRBJ2-7; the D gene is possibly TRBD2 (7 bases). The V and J ends lost 3 bases and 4 bases respectively, with 13 bases between them. The CDR3 loop spans 14 amino acids. Germline CDR1 MNHEY, CDR2 SMNVEV (reference sequence).

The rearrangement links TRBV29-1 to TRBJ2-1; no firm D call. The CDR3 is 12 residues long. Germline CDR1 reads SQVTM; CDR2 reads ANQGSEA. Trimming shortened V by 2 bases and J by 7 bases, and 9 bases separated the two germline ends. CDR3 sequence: CSVEFRVNEQFF. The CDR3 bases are TGCAGCGTTGAATTTCGGGTGAATGAGCAGTTCTTC.

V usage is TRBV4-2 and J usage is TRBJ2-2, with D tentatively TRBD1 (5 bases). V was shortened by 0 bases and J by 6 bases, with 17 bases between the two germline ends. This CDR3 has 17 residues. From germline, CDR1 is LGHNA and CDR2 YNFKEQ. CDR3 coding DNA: TGTGCCAGCAGCCAAGAAGCAGGACCAGGGATTCCCGGGGAGCTGTTTTTT. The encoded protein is CASSQEAGPGIPGELFF.

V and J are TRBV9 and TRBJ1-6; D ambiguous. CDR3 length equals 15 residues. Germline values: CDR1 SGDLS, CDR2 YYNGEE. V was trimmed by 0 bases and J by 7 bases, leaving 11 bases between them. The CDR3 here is CASSVEGVLNSPLHF. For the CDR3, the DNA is TGTGCCAGCAGCGTAGAAGGAGTTCTGAATTCACCCCTCCACTTT.

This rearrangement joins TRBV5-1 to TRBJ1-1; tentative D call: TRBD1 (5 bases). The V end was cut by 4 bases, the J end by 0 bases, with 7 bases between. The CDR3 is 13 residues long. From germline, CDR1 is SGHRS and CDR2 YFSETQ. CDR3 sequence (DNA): TGCGCCAGCAGCCCGGGGGTGAACACTGAAGCTTTCTTT. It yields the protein CASSPGVNTEAFF.

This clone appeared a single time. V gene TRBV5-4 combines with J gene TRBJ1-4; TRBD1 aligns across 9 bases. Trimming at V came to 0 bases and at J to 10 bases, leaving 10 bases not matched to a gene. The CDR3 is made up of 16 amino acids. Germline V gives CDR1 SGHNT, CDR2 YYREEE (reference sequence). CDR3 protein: CASSLGTGAPVGKLFF. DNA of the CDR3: TGTGCCAGCAGCTTGGGGACAGGGGCCCCTGTCGGAAAACTGTTTTTT.

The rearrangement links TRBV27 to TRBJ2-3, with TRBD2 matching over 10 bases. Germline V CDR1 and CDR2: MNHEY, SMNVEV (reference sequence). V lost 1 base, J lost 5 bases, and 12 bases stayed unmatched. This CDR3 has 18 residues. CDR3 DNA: TGTGCCAGCAGTTTATTGCTGGGAAGCGGGGGGGCCGGAGATACGCAGTATTTT. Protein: CASSLLLGSGGAGDTQYF.

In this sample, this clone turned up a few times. The CDR3 protein is CASSERHGGERATEAFF. The CDR3 nucleotides read TGTGCCAGCAGTGAACGCCATGGGGGGGAGAGGGCAACTGAAGCTTTCTTT. V usage is TRBV6-1 and J usage is TRBJ1-1, with D tentatively TRBD1 (5 bases). In germline, CDR1 is MNHNS, CDR2 SASEGT. The germline V and J ends were trimmed by 2 bases and 5 bases, with 21 bases remaining between them. The CDR3 contains 17 residues.